This note documents a single T cell receptor beta chain sequence. Its antigen remains unknown. Using immunoSEQ multiplex PCR, the repertoire was profiled, and TCRdb retains in-frame clones only, with some absent. The sample includes more than 2,000,000 clones, just over 90% of them seen just once. This sample is part of a study of shared clonotypes between healthy human individuals. Whole-study context: There were three CD4 naive, three CD4 memory, two CD8 naive and one CD8 memory plates per donor.

General study findings and limits: A small donor pool kept down the genetic and exposure-history diversity that was represented. With a few donors compared, 4% to 5.5% of naive CD4 clonotypes were shared. Sequencing depth was predicted to influence how clonotypes are shared among donors.

The sequenced sample was naive CD4+ T cells from PBMCs. Noted subset: CD45RA+ positively selected. The clonotype comes from a young man in good health. Some clones in this sample may be carry-over from other donors' samples.

In DNA form, the CDR3 reads TGTGCCAGCAGTGAAGCGGGGACAGGGATCTACGAGCAGTACTTC. This gives the protein CASSEAGTGIYEQYF. The rearrangement links TRBV6-1 to TRBJ2-7; 9 bases align to TRBD1. Losses at the gene ends were 0 bases for V and 3 bases for J; bases not matched to a gene: 3. The CDR3 spans 15 residues. Germline CDR1 is MNHNS and CDR2 is SASEGT.